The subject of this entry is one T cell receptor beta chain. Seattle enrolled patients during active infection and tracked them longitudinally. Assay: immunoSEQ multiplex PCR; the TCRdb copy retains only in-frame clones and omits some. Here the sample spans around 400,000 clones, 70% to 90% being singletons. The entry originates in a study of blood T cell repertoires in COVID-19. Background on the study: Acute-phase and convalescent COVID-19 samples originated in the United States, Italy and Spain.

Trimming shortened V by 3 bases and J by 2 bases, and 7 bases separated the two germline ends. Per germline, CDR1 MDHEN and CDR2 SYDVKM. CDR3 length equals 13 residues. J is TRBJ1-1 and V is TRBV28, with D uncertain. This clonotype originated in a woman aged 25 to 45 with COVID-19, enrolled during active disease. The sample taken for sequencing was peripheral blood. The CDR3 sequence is CASSFNTNTEAFF. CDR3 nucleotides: TGTGCCAGCAGTTTTAACACCAACACTGAAGCTTTCTTT.